This T cell receptor (beta chain) was recorded in a study of T cells in narcolepsy. In the study overall: Enrolled donors included narcolepsy type 1 or type 2 patients and healthy controls. General observations from the study: HCRT-specific and TRIB2-specific autoreactive clonotypes appeared among same-patient CSF and blood CD4+ clonotypes. Reportedly, autoreactive clonotypes were serially detected in patients' blood but not controls'.

Produced via immunoSEQ multiplex PCR; TCRdb's table is partial and in-frame only. The sample gives under 25,000 clones, approximately 85% of which show up once; roughly 1.3% is in the top ten. The V and J ends lost 1 base and 3 bases respectively, with 7 bases between them. The CDR3 totals 14 residues. Germline V gives CDR1 MDHEN, CDR2 SYDVKM. Points on this clone: Its antigen is currently unknown.

The TCR comes from a human donor with narcolepsy. Sequenced input: CD45RA- memory CD4+ T cells from PBMCs. V gene TRBV28 combines with J gene TRBJ1-5; no definite D call. The CDR3 nucleotides read TGTGCCAGCAGTTTATTGGGGAACAATCAGCCCCAGCATTTT. Translated, it gives CASSLLGNNQPQHF.